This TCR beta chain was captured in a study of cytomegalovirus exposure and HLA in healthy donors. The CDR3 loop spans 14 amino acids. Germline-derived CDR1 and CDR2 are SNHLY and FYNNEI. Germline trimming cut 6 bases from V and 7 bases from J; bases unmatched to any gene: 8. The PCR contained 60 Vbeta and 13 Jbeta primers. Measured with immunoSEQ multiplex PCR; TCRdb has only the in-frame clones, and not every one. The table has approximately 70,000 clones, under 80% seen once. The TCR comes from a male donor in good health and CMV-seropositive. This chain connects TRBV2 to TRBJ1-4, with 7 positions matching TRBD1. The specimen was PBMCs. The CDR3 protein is CASSEDRLLEKLFF. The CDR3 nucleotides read TGTGCCAGCAGCGAGGACAGGCTCCTTGAAAAACTGTTTTTT.